One sample yielded the 5 T cell receptor beta chains listed below, sequenced in a study of blood T cell repertoires in COVID-19. Profiling relied on immunoSEQ multiplex PCR, and the TCRdb table lists in-frame clones only, not all of them. Of about 150,000 clones in the sample, approximately 83% are singletons; the top ten hold 9% to 13%. The sequencing sample was made of peripheral blood. These TCRs come from a woman in her fifties or sixties with COVID-19, enrolled during active disease.

The V and J genes are TRBV19 and TRBJ2-5; TRBD1 aligns across 10 bases. The trim removed 4 bases at V and 7 bases at J, leaving 6 bases unmatched. The germline gives CDR1 LNHDA, CDR2 SQIVND (reference sequence). The CDR3 sequence is 14 residues long. The CDR3 loop is CASSTTGGKGTQYF. The CDR3 DNA sequence: TGTGCCAGTAGTACGACAGGGGGCAAGGGGACCCAGTACTTC.

This clone was detected only once. The chain has TRBV9 and TRBJ1-1; D is unclear. The germline V gene has CDR1 SGDLS and CDR2 YYNGEE. Trimming removed 3 bases from V and 5 bases from J, with 11 bases in between. CDR3 length equals 13 residues. CDR3 sequence (DNA): TGTGCCAGCAGCGATAGCGCGGATACTGAAGCTTTCTTT. Protein sequence: CASSDSADTEAFF.

J is TRBJ2-5 and V is TRBV7-2, with 8 bases that match TRBD2. Trimming removed 4 bases from V and 2 bases from J; junction bases left unmatched: 6. This CDR3 contains 15 residues. The germline V gene encodes CDR1 SGHTA and CDR2 FQGNSA. CDR3: CASSSTTSAQETQYF. The CDR3 DNA sequence: TGTGCCAGCAGCTCCACGACTAGCGCTCAAGAGACCCAGTACTTC.

The count of this clone is one. This chain uses TRBV7-2 with TRBJ1-3, with D possibly TRBD1 on 5 matching bases. Germline V gene sequence: CDR1 SGHTA, CDR2 FQGNSA. CDR3 length: 14 amino acids. Trimming left V 5 bases short and J 4 bases short, with 12 bases between. The CDR3 sequence: CASSPGLSGNTIYF. The CDR3, as DNA: TGTGCCAGCAGCCCAGGGTTGTCAGGAAACACCATATATTTT.

This clone has a handful of counts. The chain joins TRBV2 to TRBJ2-7; 9 bases agree with TRBD2. This CDR3 spans 15 amino acids. Germline-derived CDR1 and CDR2 are SNHLY and FYNNEI. Trimming took 4 bases from V and 6 from J; bases not matched to a gene: 10. The CDR3 loop is CASSAAAGGPGEQYF. The CDR3 DNA reads as TGTGCCAGCAGTGCAGCGGCGGGAGGGCCCGGCGAGCAGTACTTC. Drawing the rest from reference TRBV2 and TRBJ2-7, the complete variable domain is EPEVTQTPSHQVTQMGQEVILRCVPISNHLYFYWYRQILGQKVEFLVSFYNNEISEKSEIFDDQFSVERPDGSNFTLKIRSTKLEDSAMYFCASSAAAGGPGEQYFGPGTRLTVT.